The rows below give T cell receptor beta chains drawn from one sample of a study of CD8+ T cells in alopecia areata. Clones were sequenced by immunoSEQ multiplex PCR, and TCRdb holds only the in-frame ones, with some missing. Altogether about 90,000 clones are present, around 40% being singletons, with the ten largest covering 18%. Sample: CD8+ T cells sorted from blood, taken at week 24, from a patient treated with tofacitinib. These receptor sequences come from a human donor with alopecia areata. Each CDR3 is given with its conserved first and last residue. D genes are given only for firm matches. For some rows the clone size is stated as once, few or many, or as a class when expanded; others skip it.

D: -; J: TRBJ2-2; V: TRBV5-6; size: few; DNA: TGTGCCAGCAGCTTTTCCGGGGAGCTGTTTTTT; CDR3: CASSFSGELFF
D: -; J: TRBJ2-7; V: TRBV4-1; size: -; DNA: TGCGCCAGCAGCCAAGGTCCGGACAATCCATCCTACGAGCAGTACTTC; CDR3: CASSQGPDNPSYEQYF
D: -; J: TRBJ2-2; V: TRBV5-1; size: -; DNA: TGCGCCAGCAGCTTGTCGGGCTATACCGGGGAGCTGTTTTTT; CDR3: CASSLSGYTGELFF
D: -; J: TRBJ2-7; V: TRBV7-9; size: -; DNA: TGTGCCAGCAGCTTAGTTCTCGGCGGACAAACCTACGAGCAGTACTTC; CDR3: CASSLVLGGQTYEQYF
D: TRBD1; J: TRBJ2-5; V: TRBV2; size: -; DNA: TGTGCCAGCACTTATCTTGACAGGGGAGGAGAGACCCAGTACTTC; CDR3: CASTYLDRGGETQYF
D: -; J: TRBJ2-7; V: TRBV27; size: few; DNA: TGTGCCAGCAGCCATAGGATGTCCTCCTACGAGCAGTACTTC; CDR3: CASSHRMSSYEQYF
D: -; J: TRBJ2-3; V: TRBV4-1; size: few; DNA: TGCGCCAGCAGCCGGGGGCCTAGCGGTCGAACAGATACGCAGTATTTT; CDR3: CASSRGPSGRTDTQYF
D: TRBD2; J: TRBJ2-1; V: TRBV27; size: -; DNA: TGTGCCAGCAGTTTTGGGACTAGCGGGAGTTTTGGGAATGAGCAGTTCTTC; CDR3: CASSFGTSGSFGNEQFF
D: TRBD1; J: TRBJ1-2; V: TRBV5-1; size: -; DNA: TGCGCCAGCAGCGCGGGAGTCGGACAGGGCGACTACACCTTC; CDR3: CASSAGVGQGDYTF
D: -; J: TRBJ2-4; V: TRBV5-5; size: few; DNA: TGCCACTCAAGTCGAGAGGGCGCAGGGAACATTCAGTACTTC; CDR3: CHSSREGAGNIQYF
D: TRBD2; J: TRBJ2-5; V: TRBV2; size: -; DNA: TGTGCCAGCAGTGATAGGGGACTAGGGGTCCAAGAGACCCAGTACTTC; CDR3: CASSDRGLGVQETQYF
D: TRBD1; J: TRBJ1-2; V: TRBV27; size: -; DNA: TGTGCCAGCAGCACCACCGGGACAGGGGACTATGGCTACACCTTC; CDR3: CASSTTGTGDYGYTF
D: TRBD1; J: TRBJ1-3; V: TRBV27; size: few; DNA: TGTGCCAGCAGTGAGAGGGGGCTTCTAAACACCATATATTTT; CDR3: CASSERGLLNTIYF
D: -; J: TRBJ2-5; V: TRBV7-9; size: -; DNA: TGTGCCAGCAGCTTAGGATCTGGGACTGAACAAGAGACCCAGTACTTC; CDR3: CASSLGSGTEQETQYF
D: -; J: TRBJ2-7; V: TRBV2; size: -; DNA: TGTGCCAGCTATGGGGAGACAGGCGGAAGTGAGGAGCAGTACTTC; CDR3: CASYGETGGSEEQYF
D: TRBD2; J: TRBJ2-7; V: TRBV2; size: -; DNA: TGTGCCAGCAGTGGGACTAGCGGGGAGATACCCTACGAGCAGTACTTC; CDR3: CASSGTSGEIPYEQYF
D: -; J: TRBJ2-7; V: TRBV5-8; size: few; DNA: TGTGCCAGCAGCTTGGTCCGGGTCGGGGATTCCTACGAGCAGTACTTC; CDR3: CASSLVRVGDSYEQYF
D: -; J: TRBJ1-2; V: TRBV7-8; size: -; DNA: TGTGCCAGCAGCTCCAGTAACTATGGCTACACCTTC; CDR3: CASSSSNYGYTF
D: -; J: TRBJ1-3; V: TRBV4-1; size: -; DNA: TGCGCCAGCAGCCAAGGTGAAGGGGGTGGAAACACCATATATTTT; CDR3: CASSQGEGGGNTIYF
D: -; J: TRBJ1-3; V: TRBV7-9; size: -; DNA: TGTGCCAGCAGCCACACCGAGACAGGCTCTGGAAACACCATATATTTT; CDR3: CASSHTETGSGNTIYF
D: -; J: TRBJ2-7; V: TRBV29-1; size: few; DNA: TGCAGCGTTGAAGTAGGCGCAGGACCAACCCCCTACGAGCAGTACTTC; CDR3: CSVEVGAGPTPYEQYF
D: -; J: TRBJ2-7; V: TRBV27; size: -; DNA: TGTGCCAGCAGTTTATCAGCACAGGGATACACCGAGCAGTACTTC; CDR3: CASSLSAQGYTEQYF
D: TRBD1; J: TRBJ2-7; V: TRBV4-1; size: -; DNA: TGCGCCAGCAGCCAAGCCCGGGACAGGAAATACGAGCAGTACTTC; CDR3: CASSQARDRKYEQYF
D: -; J: TRBJ1-1; V: TRBV28; size: many; DNA: TGTGCCAGCAGTTTGCTGGGGGACACTGAAGCTTTCTTT; CDR3: CASSLLGDTEAFF
D: -; J: TRBJ1-2; V: TRBV7-9; size: -; DNA: TGTGCCAGCAGCTTAGTCGGGGGGAAATCCTATGGCTACACCTTC; CDR3: CASSLVGGKSYGYTF
D: -; J: TRBJ1-4; V: TRBV5-6; size: few; DNA: TGTGCCAGCAGCAGCTCTGGGAATGAAAAACTGTTTTTT; CDR3: CASSSSGNEKLFF
D: -; J: TRBJ2-7; V: TRBV6-5; size: -; DNA: TGTGCCAGCAGTCCTCCTTCGGGACGGGGCTACGAGCAGTACTTC; CDR3: CASSPPSGRGYEQYF
D: -; J: TRBJ2-7; V: TRBV29-1; size: few; DNA: TGCAGCGTAGAGAATACCGGTCCCCAGGCCTACGAGCAGTACTTC; CDR3: CSVENTGPQAYEQYF
D: -; J: TRBJ2-6; V: TRBV12-5; size: -; DNA: TGTGCTAGTGGATCTTCCGGGACAGGGGCCAACGTCCTGACTTTC; CDR3: CASGSSGTGANVLTF
D: -; J: TRBJ2-7; V: TRBV5-1; size: -; DNA: TGCGCCAGCAGCCCGGCCTGGCCTAGCGAGATCTACGAGCAGTACTTC; CDR3: CASSPAWPSEIYEQYF
D: -; J: TRBJ1-5; V: TRBV28; size: few; DNA: TGTGCCAGCAGTTTATCGACAGAGAATCAGCCCCAGCATTTT; CDR3: CASSLSTENQPQHF
D: -; J: TRBJ1-1; V: TRBV30; size: -; DNA: TGTGCCTGGGCCGGCCTGGGACCGAACACTGAAGCTTTCTTT; CDR3: CAWAGLGPNTEAFF
D: -; J: TRBJ2-1; V: TRBV30; size: -; DNA: TGTGCCTGGAGTGGTGCTACCAATGAGCAGTTCTTC; CDR3: CAWSGATNEQFF
D: TRBD2; J: TRBJ2-5; V: TRBV10-2; size: -; DNA: TGCGCCAGCAACTTGGCGGGAGGGCGGGAGACCCAGTACTTC; CDR3: CASNLAGGRETQYF
D: TRBD2; J: TRBJ2-1; V: TRBV29-1; size: -; DNA: TGCAGCGTTATCCCACGACTAGCGGGATTCTACAATGAGCAGTTCTTC; CDR3: CSVIPRLAGFYNEQFF
D: TRBD1; J: TRBJ2-3; V: TRBV11-2; size: few; DNA: TGTGCCAGCAGCTCCCCGGGACAGGGCTCAGATACGCAGTATTTT; CDR3: CASSSPGQGSDTQYF
D: -; J: TRBJ1-2; V: TRBV30; size: -; DNA: TGTGCCTGGAGTCCCCGGGTCGGATCCCCGGCGGGGGGCTACACCTTC; CDR3: CAWSPRVGSPAGGYTF
D: -; J: TRBJ1-1; V: TRBV5-1; size: -; DNA: TGCGCCAGCAGCTTGTCCCTGAACACTGAAGCTTTCTTT; CDR3: CASSLSLNTEAFF
D: -; J: TRBJ2-7; V: TRBV7-2; size: medium-sized; DNA: TGTGCCAGCAGCTTATCTAAGGTCGAGCAGTACTTC; CDR3: CASSLSKVEQYF
D: -; J: TRBJ2-2; V: TRBV9; size: few; DNA: TGTGCCAGCAGCAAACCGAACACCGGGGAGCTGTTTTTT; CDR3: CASSKPNTGELFF
D: -; J: TRBJ2-2; V: TRBV19; size: few; DNA: TGTGCCAGTAGGAAGCCGGGGGAGCTGTTTTTT; CDR3: CASRKPGELFF
D: -; J: TRBJ2-5; V: TRBV9; size: -; DNA: TGTGCCAGCAGCGTAGCTCGGGCGGGTCAAAACCAAGAGACCCAGTACTTC; CDR3: CASSVARAGQNQETQYF
D: TRBD1; J: TRBJ2-1; V: TRBV4-3; size: -; DNA: TGCGCCAGCAGCCACACTCTCTGGGGGACAGGGGCTAATGAGCAGTTCTTC; CDR3: CASSHTLWGTGANEQFF
D: -; J: TRBJ2-1; V: TRBV27; size: -; DNA: TGTGCCAGCAGTTCGGGTCCGAGCTCCTACAATGAGCAGTTCTTC; CDR3: CASSSGPSSYNEQFF
D: -; J: TRBJ2-2; V: TRBV7-9; size: few; DNA: TGTGCCAGCAGCTTCGACACCGGGGAGCTGTTTTTT; CDR3: CASSFDTGELFF
D: -; J: TRBJ2-3; V: TRBV4-1; size: -; DNA: TGCGCCAGCAGCCGGGAACCCGTCTCAGATACGCAGTATTTT; CDR3: CASSREPVSDTQYF
D: -; J: TRBJ2-7; V: TRBV11-2; size: few; DNA: TGTGCCAGCAGCTACTCCGACAGTTACGAGCAGTACTTC; CDR3: CASSYSDSYEQYF
D: TRBD2; J: TRBJ2-1; V: TRBV5-1; size: few; DNA: TGCGCCAGCAGCCTAGCGGGAGGGCCCCACAATGAGCAGTTCTTC; CDR3: CASSLAGGPHNEQFF
D: -; J: TRBJ2-7; V: TRBV4-1; size: few; DNA: TGCGCCAGCAGCCAAGTGCTAGCGCTGAACTACGAGCAGTACTTC; CDR3: CASSQVLALNYEQYF